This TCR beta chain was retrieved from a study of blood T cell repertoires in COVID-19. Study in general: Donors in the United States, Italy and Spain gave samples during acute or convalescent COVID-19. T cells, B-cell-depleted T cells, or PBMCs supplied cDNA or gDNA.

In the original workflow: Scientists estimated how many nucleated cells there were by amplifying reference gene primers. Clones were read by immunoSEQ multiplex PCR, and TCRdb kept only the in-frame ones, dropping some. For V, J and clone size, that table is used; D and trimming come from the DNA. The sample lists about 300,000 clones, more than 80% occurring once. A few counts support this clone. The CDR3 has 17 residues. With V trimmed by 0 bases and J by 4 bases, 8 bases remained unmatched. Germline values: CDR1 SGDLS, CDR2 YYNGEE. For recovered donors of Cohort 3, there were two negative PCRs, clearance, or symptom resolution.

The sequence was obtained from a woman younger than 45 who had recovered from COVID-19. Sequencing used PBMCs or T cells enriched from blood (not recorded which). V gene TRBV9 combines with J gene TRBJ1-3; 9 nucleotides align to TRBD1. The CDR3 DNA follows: TGTGCCAGCAGCGTAGAAGGAGGGGACAGGGTCGGAAACACCATATATTTT. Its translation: CASSVEGGDRVGNTIYF.